This TCR beta chain was sequenced during a study of cytomegalovirus exposure and HLA in healthy donors. Study conclusions and caveats: Among the sequence variants, a highly shared cluster was likely an artifact of sequencing. In vitro confirmation showed three CMV-associated chains to be CMV antigen specific.

Points on this clone: Its specificity is unknown.

PCR involved 60 Vbeta and 13 Jbeta primers. Profiled with immunoSEQ multiplex PCR; TCRdb holds only in-frame clones, not every one. The repertoire holds 60,000 to 95,000 clones, with 65% to 90% as singletons. The CDR3 spans 17 residues. After removal of 4 bases from V and 0 bases from J, the junction contained 10 bases not matched to a gene. Germline lookup yields CDR1 SGHRS and CDR2 YFSETQ. This receptor was identified in a man aged 70 or older in good health and CMV-seropositive. The chain links TRBV5-1 to TRBJ1-1; 9 nucleotides line up with TRBD1. The sequenced sample consisted of PBMCs. The CDR3 nucleotides read TGCGCCAGCAGCCGGGGGGACAGGGTGGGGGTGAACACTGAAGCTTTCTTT. It yields the protein CASSRGDRVGVNTEAFF. The full variable domain, with the rest looked up from reference TRBV5-1 and TRBJ1-1, is KAGVTQTPRYLIKTRGQQVTLSCSPISGHRSVSWYQQTPGQGLQFLFEYFSETQRNKGNFPGRFSGRQFSNSRSEMNVSTLELGDSALYLCASSRGDRVGVNTEAFFGQGTRLTVV.